This T cell receptor beta chain emerged from a study of blood T cell repertoires in COVID-19. Study-level information: Acute and convalescent COVID-19 samples came from the United States, Italy and Spain.

As processed by the authors: Reference gene primer amplification gave nucleated cell count estimates. The protocol was immunoSEQ multiplex PCR, while the TCRdb copy is restricted to in-frame clones and leaves out a portion. V and J calls and clone size are those listed in that table; D and trimming were worked out from the DNA. Of under 200,000 clones listed, about 81% are singletons. Patients of the Seattle cohort, enrolled during active infection, were followed longitudinally. This CDR3 is 14 amino acids long. Trimming left V 5 bases short and J 2 bases short, with 10 bases between. Germline V gene lookup returns CDR1 LNHDA and CDR2 SQIVND (reference sequence).

This receptor was taken from a woman aged 55-69 years with COVID-19, enrolled during active disease. The V call is TRBV19, the J call TRBJ2-1; D uncertain. Sequenced material: peripheral blood. CDR3 loop: CASSPGPAYNEQFF. Here the CDR3 DNA reads TGTGCCAGTAGTCCCGGTCCTGCCTACAATGAGCAGTTCTTC.